This T cell receptor beta chain was recovered during a study of post-analysis software for immune sequencing data. Study-level points and caveats: In multiple sclerosis, normalized Chao1 diversity was significantly below that of controls. Several TRBV segments (TRBV5-6, TRBV5-1 and TRBV20-1 among them) occurred more frequently in patients than in controls. By F measure, strong co-clustering occurred among samples prepared in the same batch.

In the case of this clonotype: What it binds is not known.

This CDR3 has 18 residues. After removal of 5 bases from V and 2 bases from J, the junction contained 16 bases not matched to a gene. From germline, CDR1 is MDHEN and CDR2 SYDVKM. Unique molecular identifiers featured in each of the TCR beta cDNA libraries. Input populations of 1 to 10 million T cells gave rise to around 480,000 cDNA molecules. TCRdb recomputed calls from the PCR reads with MiXCR, one row per CDR3 protein. The sample carries some 690,000 distinct CDR3 sequences, approximately 60% recorded once. The sequenced sample consisted of blood. The chain links TRBV28 to TRBJ1-1; 8 bases align to TRBD1. This clonotype originated in a girl aged 2-10 years with multiple sclerosis. The CDR3 loop reads CASSLTFTLDRGNTEAFF. In nucleotides, the CDR3 is TGTGCCAGCAGTCTAACCTTTACCCTCGACAGGGGAAACACTGAAGCTTTCTTT.